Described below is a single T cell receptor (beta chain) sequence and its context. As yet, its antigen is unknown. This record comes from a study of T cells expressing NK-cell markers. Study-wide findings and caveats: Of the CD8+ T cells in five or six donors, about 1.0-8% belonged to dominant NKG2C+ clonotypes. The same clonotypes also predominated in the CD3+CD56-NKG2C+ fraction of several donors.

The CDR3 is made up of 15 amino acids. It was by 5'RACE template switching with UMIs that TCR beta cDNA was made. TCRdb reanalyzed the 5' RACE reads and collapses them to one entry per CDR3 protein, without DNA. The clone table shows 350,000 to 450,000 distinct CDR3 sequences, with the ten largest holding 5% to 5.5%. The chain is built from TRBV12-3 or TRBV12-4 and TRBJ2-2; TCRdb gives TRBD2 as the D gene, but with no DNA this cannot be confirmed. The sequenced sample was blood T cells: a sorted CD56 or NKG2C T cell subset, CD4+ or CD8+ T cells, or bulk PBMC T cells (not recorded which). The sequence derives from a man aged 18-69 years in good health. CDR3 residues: CASGSGGYSSGELFF.